These T cell receptor beta chains were read from a single sample in a study of regulatory and conventional T cells in RAG deficiency. The repertoire was sequenced with immunoSEQ multiplex PCR; TCRdb's copy has only in-frame clones and lacks some. The table includes around 31,000 clones, 75% to 90% detected once. These data were likewise used in another study, on regulatory T cells.

Sequenced sample: CD8+ T cells sorted from blood. These receptors came from a human donor in good health. The CDR3 runs from the conserved cysteine through the conserved F or W. The D gene is left open where the match is weak. Only part of the rows carry a size: once, few, many, or a class if the clone is expanded.

TRBJ1-2,.,TRBD1,TRBV28,TGTGCCAGCAGCCCCGGGGACAGTGGCTATGGCTACACCTTC,CASSPGDSGYGYTF
TRBJ2-1,.,.,TRBV27,TGTGCCAGCAGTCTTAAGGGGGGAGCTGACTACAATGAGCAGTTCTTC,CASSLKGGADYNEQFF
TRBJ2-1,.,.,TRBV9,TGTGCCAGCAGCTCCCCCGGGACACAAAATGAGCAGTTCTTC,CASSSPGTQNEQFF
TRBJ2-1,.,.,TRBV5-1,TGCGCCAGCAGCTTGCAGGGTTCCATGTCCTACAATGAGCAGTTCTTC,CASSLQGSMSYNEQFF
TRBJ2-2,.,TRBD2,TRBV7-3,TGTGCCAGCAGCCCGGGACTAGCGGGGGGGCTGCCCGGGGAGCTGTTTTTT,CASSPGLAGGLPGELFF
TRBJ1-1,.,.,TRBV7-2,TGTGCCAGCAGCTTGGCGGACATTTCAACCCCCGGGTTTGCTTTCTTT,CASSLADISTPGFAFF
TRBJ1-1,.,.,TRBV6-1,TGTGCCAGCAGTGAGAGTCGGGGGACTGAAGCTTTCTTT,CASSESRGTEAFF
TRBJ2-3,few,.,TRBV28,TGTGCCAGCAGTACCCCGGAGGAGGATACGCAGTATTTT,CASSTPEEDTQYF
TRBJ2-7,.,.,TRBV7-2,TGTGCCAGCAGCGAATGGGACGGGAACTACGAGCAGTACTTC,CASSEWDGNYEQYF
TRBJ1-1,.,.,TRBV27,TGTGCCAGCAGTTTCATCTTAAACACTGAAGCTTTCTTT,CASSFILNTEAFF
TRBJ2-5,.,.,TRBV25-1,TGTGCCAGCAGTGGAGAGACCCAGTACTTC,CASSGETQYF
TRBJ2-1,.,.,TRBV14,TGTGCCAGCAGCCACCCAACTTACCGTTATGAGCAGTTCTTC,CASSHPTYRYEQFF
TRBJ2-7,.,.,TRBV7-9,TGTGCCAGCAGCTCCAACTCCTACGAGCAGTACTTC,CASSSNSYEQYF
TRBJ2-2,.,.,TRBV25-1,TGTGCCAGCGCTTCGGGGTCGAACACCGGGGAGCTGTTTTTT,CASASGSNTGELFF
TRBJ1-2,.,TRBD1,TRBV27,TGTGCCAGCAGTTCCTCGGGACAGGGACACTATGGCTACACCTTC,CASSSSGQGHYGYTF
TRBJ2-7,.,.,TRBV6-5,TGTGCCAGCAGTTACTCGACAAACTACGAGCAGTACTTC,CASSYSTNYEQYF
TRBJ2-5,.,.,TRBV7-8,TGTGCCAGCAGCCCAGAACTAGGGAAATATGGGACCCAGTACTTC,CASSPELGKYGTQYF
TRBJ2-1,.,.,TRBV7-3,TGTGCCAGCAGCTCGGGTCAGGACCCGTACAATGAGCAGTTCTTC,CASSSGQDPYNEQFF
TRBJ2-7,.,.,TRBV25-1,TGTGCCAGCAGTCAACAGGGATCCTACGAGCAGTACTTC,CASSQQGSYEQYF
TRBJ2-2,.,.,TRBV7-9,TGTGCCAGCAGTTCCCCCTCCCCCGCGAACACCGGGGAGCTGTTTTTT,CASSSPSPANTGELFF